What follows are 25 T cell receptor beta chains derived from one specimen sequenced in a study of cytomegalovirus exposure and HLA in healthy donors. Primers: 60 Vbeta forward and 13 Jbeta reverse. Data came from immunoSEQ multiplex PCR; TCRdb stores just in-frame clones and leaves some out. The sample has a few hundred thousand clones, about 80% seen once. The sequencing sample was made of PBMCs. The origin of the receptors is a woman aged 55-69 years in good health and CMV-seropositive.

The chain is built from TRBV2 and TRBJ2-7, with 7 bases identical to TRBD1. CDR3 length: 13 amino acids. V gave up 6 bases and J gave up 5 bases; unmatched junction bases: 7. CDR1 and CDR2 (germline): SNHLY, FYNNEI. The CDR3 region is CASSPGTADEQYF. The CDR3 nucleotides read TGTGCCAGCAGCCCCGGGACAGCGGACGAGCAGTACTTC.

This clone has a single count. The chain is built from TRBV6-5 and TRBJ2-7, with 7 nucleotides matching TRBD1. Germline V gene lookup returns CDR1 MNHEY and CDR2 SVGAGI. The trim removed 9 bases at V and 4 bases at J, leaving 9 bases unmatched. The CDR3 spans 13 residues. CDR3 amino acids: CASSRDSTYEQYF. Written as DNA, the CDR3 is TGTGCCAGTTCCCGGGACAGCACATACGAGCAGTACTTC.

This clone occurred a few times. The V gene is TRBV5-1, the J gene TRBJ2-3; TRBD2 matches at 16 bases. This CDR3 is 18 amino acids long. Trimming cost V 4 bases and J 3 bases; bases outside gene matches: 8. Germline CDR1 and CDR2: SGHRS and YFSETQ. The CDR3 DNA reads TGCGCCAGCAGCCGCGGGACTAGCGGGAGGGCCGGTACAGATACGCAGTATTTT. It codes for CASSRGTSGRAGTDTQYF.

The rearrangement joins TRBV4-1 to TRBJ2-2, with D possibly TRBD1 on 6 matching bases. The germline CDR1 and CDR2 sequences are MGHRA and YSYEKL. V dropped 3 bases and J dropped 6 bases, with 11 bases sitting between them. The length of the CDR3 is 14 residues. The CDR3 spells CASSQAGVAGELFF. CDR3 coding DNA: TGCGCCAGCAGCCAGGCAGGGGTTGCCGGGGAGCTGTTTTTT.

This clone was seen a few times. This sequence joins TRBV7-2 and TRBJ2-2; perhaps TRBD2 as D (6 bases). Germline lookup yields CDR1 SGHTA and CDR2 FQGNSA. V lost 5 bases and J lost 6, with 13 bases in between. This CDR3 spans 14 amino acids. The CDR3 region has the DNA TGTGCCAGCAGCCCCCGACTAGTCTCCGGGGAGCTGTTTTTT. It yields the protein CASSPRLVSGELFF.

The chain recombines TRBV4-2 with TRBJ2-1, with 12 nucleotides matching TRBD2. CDR1 and CDR2 (germline): LGHNA, YNFKEQ. The CDR3 runs 17 residues. J gave up 5 bases and V 5 bases, and 10 bases lay outside the gene matches. This CDR3 reads CASSKTQTSGRNNEQFF. CDR3 DNA sequence: TGTGCCAGCAGCAAAACCCAGACTAGCGGGAGAAACAATGAGCAGTTCTTC.

This chain joins TRBV5-1 and TRBJ1-4; 9 nucleotides match TRBD1. Germline trimming cut 3 bases from V and 6 bases from J; bases unmatched to any gene: 9. Looked up from germline, CDR1 is SGHRS and CDR2 is YFSETQ. The CDR3 is 16 amino acids. Written as DNA, the CDR3 is TGCGCCAGCAGCTGGGGACAGGGTAGAACGGATGAAAAACTGTTTTTT. Its translation: CASSWGQGRTDEKLFF. Together with reference TRBV5-1 and TRBJ1-4, the CDR3 gives the full variable domain: KAGVTQTPRYLIKTRGQQVTLSCSPISGHRSVSWYQQTPGQGLQFLFEYFSETQRNKGNFPGRFSGRQFSNSRSEMNVSTLELGDSALYLCASSWGQGRTDEKLFFGSGTQLSVL.

The rearrangement links TRBV10-2 to TRBJ2-2, with 9 bases matching TRBD2. The CDR3 covers 17 residues. Per germline, CDR1 WSHSY and CDR2 SAAADI. The V gene end was trimmed by 5 bases and the J gene end by 5 bases; junction bases not matched to a gene: 12. CDR3 nucleotide sequence: TGCGCCAGCAGTCCATTTTATATAGCGGGAGAAACCGGGGAGCTGTTTTTT. It is translated as CASSPFYIAGETGELFF.

The rearrangement uses TRBV21-1 and TRBJ2-1; no DNA check was done on the table's D call, TRBD2. TRBV21-1 represents a pseudogene. There are 19 residues in the CDR3. The CDR3 is CASSKRGGPNQSSYNEQFF. In nucleotides, the CDR3 is TGTGCCAGCAGCAAAAGGGGGGGCCCTAACCAGAGCTCCTACAATGAGCAGTTCTTC.

CDR3 sequence reads: CASSLAAWSGTQYF. In DNA, the CDR3 is TGTGCCAGCAGCTTAGCGGCCTGGTCGGGGACCCAGTACTTC. The chain links TRBV7-2 to TRBJ2-5; D is unclear. The CDR3 totals 14 residues. Germline assignment: CDR1 SGHTA and CDR2 FQGNSA. V was trimmed by 0 bases and J by 7 bases, leaving 12 bases between them.

The chain couples TRBV7-9 to TRBJ2-3; tentatively, D is TRBD1 (5 bases). The length of the CDR3 is 16 residues. Looked up from germline, CDR1 is SEHNR and CDR2 is FQNEAQ (reference sequence). V lost 1 base and J 1 base, leaving 12 bases between the germline ends. The CDR3 spells CASSLGGSYRTDTQYF. The DNA of the CDR3 is TGTGCCAGCAGCTTAGGGGGCAGTTATCGCACAGATACGCAGTATTTT.

This clone was recorded once. The rearrangement uses TRBV19 and TRBJ2-1, with 12 bases aligning to TRBD2. V was pared by 8 bases and J by 7 bases, with 9 bases of the junction left unmatched. CDR3 length: 15 amino acids. CDR1 and CDR2 from the germline V gene are LNHDA and SQIVND (reference sequence). The CDR3 here is CASGWTSGIGNEQFF. CDR3 DNA sequence: TGTGCCAGTGGGTGGACTAGCGGGATAGGTAATGAGCAGTTCTTC.

This clone was seen just once. The rearrangement joins TRBV25-1 to TRBJ2-7; D perhaps matches TRBD2 (6 bases). The CDR3 consists of 15 residues. Trimming stripped 1 base from V and 3 bases from J, with 13 bases between. The germline V gene has CDR1 MGHDK and CDR2 SYGVNS. The CDR3 protein is CASSESGGVYYEQYF. The DNA for the CDR3 is TGTGCCAGCAGTGAATCAGGAGGGGTTTACTACGAGCAGTACTTC.

This clone was picked up a small number of times. The J gene is TRBJ2-5, the V gene TRBV7-6, with D perhaps TRBD1 (5 bases). Looked up from germline, CDR1 is SGHVS and CDR2 is FNYEAQ. CDR3 length: 14 amino acids. Trimming took 5 bases from V and 5 from J, leaving 15 bases between them. CDR3 in amino acids: CASSRYGARETQYF. Here the CDR3 DNA reads TGTGCCAGCAGCCGCTATGGGGCGCGGGAGACCCAGTACTTC.

This clone showed up just once. The chain links TRBV6-5 to TRBJ2-7; maybe TRBD1 (5 bases). The germline V gene has CDR1 MNHEY and CDR2 SVGAGI. CDR3 length: 14 residues. V shed 5 bases and J shed 5 bases, with 16 bases lying between them. The CDR3 loop is CASSLSSIRDEQYF. The CDR3, as DNA: TGTGCCAGCAGTCTATCTAGTATCAGGGACGAGCAGTACTTC.

The rearrangement uses TRBV5-5 and TRBJ2-7, with 13 nucleotides matching TRBD2. This CDR3 has 14 amino acids. V shed 3 bases, J shed 7 bases, and the junction held 4 bases outside the gene matches. Per the germline V gene, CDR1 is SGHKS and CDR2 is YYEKEE (reference sequence). As DNA, the CDR3 is TGTGCCAGCAGCTCGCGACTAGCGGGAGGTGAGCAGTACTTC. This sequence encodes CASSSRLAGGEQYF.

This clone was counted a few times. The same CDR3 is also encoded by other DNA sequences in this sample. The chain couples TRBV28 to TRBJ2-5; 8 bases are shared with TRBD2. The CDR3 extends over 14 amino acids. Germline assignment: CDR1 MDHEN and CDR2 SYDVKM. J lost 5 bases, V lost 4 bases, and 6 bases had no gene match. The CDR3 region is CASSSPGGEETQYF. For the CDR3, the DNA is TGTGCCAGCAGTTCCCCGGGGGGGGAGGAGACCCAGTACTTC.

The gene calls are TRBV7-9 and TRBJ2-1, with 13 bases aligning to TRBD2. CDR1 is SEHNR and CDR2 is FQNEAQ in the germline V gene (reference sequence). The CDR3 runs to 16 residues. With V trimmed by 6 bases and J by 3 bases, 5 bases remained unmatched. The CDR3 protein is CASSSLAGGIYNEQFF. CDR3 nucleotide sequence: TGTGCCAGCAGTTCACTAGCGGGAGGGATCTACAATGAGCAGTTCTTC.

V is TRBV19 and J is TRBJ2-7; D possibly corresponds to TRBD2 (6 bases). Germline loops: CDR1 LNHDA, CDR2 SQIVND (reference sequence). Trimming took off 1 base at V and 5 bases at J, with 12 bases between the two ends. The CDR3 consists of 14 residues. CDR3 bases: TGTGCCAGTAGTATAGGACTAGGGTCCAACGAGCAGTACTTC. It yields the protein CASSIGLGSNEQYF.

V and J are TRBV14 and TRBJ2-7; perhaps TRBD2 as D (5 bases). V lost 0 bases, J lost 0 bases, and 12 bases lay in between. This CDR3 region has 16 residues. From germline, CDR1 is SGHDN and CDR2 FVKESK. CDR3 nucleotide sequence: TGTGCCAGCAGCCAAGAAGGGAGCGCTAGCTCCTACGAGCAGTACTTC. It codes for CASSQEGSASSYEQYF.

The V and J genes are TRBV7-3 and TRBJ1-2; perhaps TRBD1 as D (6 bases). Germline CDR1 reads SGHTA; CDR2 reads FQGTGA. Trimming stripped 5 bases from V and 0 bases from J, with 16 bases between. There are 16 residues in the CDR3. The CDR3 DNA is TGTGCCAGCAGCCCTTCGACAGGACCGGCTAACTATGGCTACACCTTC. It is translated as CASSPSTGPANYGYTF.

The V and J genes are TRBV5-1 and TRBJ2-1; tentatively, D is TRBD1 (6 bases). The germline V gene encodes CDR1 SGHRS and CDR2 YFSETQ. Trimming removed 7 bases from V and 9 bases from J, with 23 bases in between. CDR3 size: 15 residues. The CDR3 region has the DNA TGCGCCAGCCGCAGGGGCCGGGACATATCCCTTGAGCAGTTCTTC. Its protein product is CASRRGRDISLEQFF. Full variable domain (missing parts from reference TRBV5-1 and TRBJ2-1): KAGVTQTPRYLIKTRGQQVTLSCSPISGHRSVSWYQQTPGQGLQFLFEYFSETQRNKGNFPGRFSGRQFSNSRSEMNVSTLELGDSALYLCASRRGRDISLEQFFGPGTRLTVL.

The rearrangement links TRBV5-1 to TRBJ2-7; TRBD2 aligns across 8 bases. Germline V CDR1 and CDR2: SGHRS, YFSETQ. Germline trimming cut 5 bases from V and 7 bases from J; bases unmatched to any gene: 8. The CDR3 is 13 amino acids. In DNA form, the CDR3 reads TGCGCCAGCAGATCTAGCGGGCCTACTGAGCAGTACTTC. It encodes CASRSSGPTEQYF.

V and J are TRBV7-3 and TRBJ2-7; 7 bases fit TRBD1. This CDR3 is built from 13 residues. J lost 6 bases, V lost 5 bases, and 7 bases had no gene match. From germline, CDR1 is SGHTA and CDR2 FQGTGA. This CDR3 reads CASSVQGMGEQYF. DNA for the CDR3: TGTGCCAGCAGCGTACAGGGGATGGGCGAGCAGTACTTC.

In its sample, this clone was seen a few times. V usage is TRBV7-9 and J usage is TRBJ2-1; TRBD2 is a possible D gene (6 bases). The CDR3 contains 12 residues. Germline V gene data show CDR1 as SEHNR and CDR2 as FQNEAQ (reference sequence). Trimming left V 3 bases short and J 14 bases short, with 14 bases between. The chain's CDR3 is CASSFGGFDEFF. The DNA of the CDR3 is TGTGCCAGCAGCTTTGGAGGGTTTGATGAGTTCTTC.